This T cell receptor (beta chain) was sequenced for a study of vaccination effects on CD4 cells after COVID-19. The repertoire was sequenced with immunoSEQ multiplex PCR; TCRdb's copy has only in-frame clones and lacks some. The table has about 70,000 clones, 65% to 75% seen once; the top ten hold over 4.5%. With the ViraFEST assay, the study expanded antigen-specific CD4+ T cells using viral peptide pools, then sequenced them. Subsequent to a culture period of around 10 days, CD4+ T cells were isolated. PCR confirmed that the person was infected with SARS-CoV-2 between March and December 2020. The table lists this clone with a count of one. Its antigen is unknown. The source material was CD4+ T cells from PBMCs cultured with HIV peptides, sampled before COVID-19 vaccination. The sample's subset: HIV-1 Nef peptide pool negative control/reference culture. The clonotype comes from a human donor who had a prior SARS-CoV-2 infection.

CDR3: CASSIGGIWPQHF. In DNA form, the CDR3 reads TGTGCCAGTAGTATCGGCGGGATCTGGCCCCAGCATTTT. V and J are TRBV19 and TRBJ1-5; D unclear. The CDR3 is made up of 13 amino acids. V lost 3 bases to trimming and J lost 9 bases, with 12 bases between them. Germline V gives CDR1 LNHDA, CDR2 SQIVND (reference sequence).